This T cell receptor beta chain was recovered during a study of CD8 T cells in Susac syndrome. The CDR3 contains 14 residues. Germline lookup yields CDR1 SNHLY and CDR2 FYNNEI. With 8 bases clipped from V and 2 bases from J, the junction kept 6 bases outside the gene matches. Random hexamers were used to reverse transcribe roughly 0.45 to 1 ug of RNA. Multiplex PCR with immunoSEQ amplified the TCR beta CDR3 across 54 Vbeta and 13 Jbeta. One entry per CDR3 protein, called by TCRdb with MiXCR from the immunoSEQ multiplex PCR reads. The table has some 120,000 distinct CDR3 sequences, around 96% seen once.

This TCR was sampled from a human donor in good health. The chain uses TRBV2 and TRBJ1-5; 7 bases are a match to TRBD1. The source material was CD4+ T cells from PBMCs. Written as DNA, the CDR3 is TGTGCCAGCGCAGACAGGGTCGGCAATCAGCCCCAGCATTTT. Translated, it gives CASADRVGNQPQHF.